There are a few counts of the clone carrying this T cell receptor (beta chain). Its antigen is still unknown. This specimen belongs to a study of blood T cells in healthy people across ages. CDR1 and CDR2 from the germline V gene are SGHRS and YFSETQ. V lost 2 bases and J lost 3; bases outside the gene matches: 13. CDR3 length: 19 amino acids. Through a sample-barcoded 5' primer and a J-beta primer mix, a second PCR was run for about 6 to 11 cycles. From the 5' RACE reads, TCRdb called clonotypes with MiXCR, one entry per CDR3 protein. Of about 1.1 million distinct CDR3 sequences listed, 35% to 40% were seen once; the top ten hold around 12%. Study-wide findings and caveats: Unsorted PBMCs prevented conclusive naive versus antigen-experienced comparison. A greater number of naive CD4+ cells and higher diversity distinguished long-lived donors from aged donors.

The J gene is TRBJ2-1, the V gene TRBV5-1, with TRBD2 identical over 11 bases. The sequence was obtained from a man aged 18 to 29 in good health. Sequences were obtained from blood. This chain's CDR3 is CASSFLPWGSGGDYNEQFF. The CDR3 DNA sequence: TGCGCCAGCAGCTTTCTCCCTTGGGGTAGCGGGGGGGACTACAATGAGCAGTTCTTC.